Listed below are T cell receptor beta chains from one sample, sequenced in a study of technical replicates of blood from a few donors. Profiled with immunoSEQ multiplex PCR; TCRdb holds only in-frame clones, not every one. The repertoire consists of 60,000 to 75,000 clones, with 95% to 97% occurring once and the leading ten covering about 0.3%. The sample taken for sequencing was T cells isolated from PBMCs. The receptor source for this set is a human donor in good health. CDR3s include the opening cysteine and the closing phenylalanine or tryptophan. The D gene is left open where the match is weak. For some rows the clone size is stated as once, few or many, or as a class when expanded; others skip it.

J: TRBJ1-2; V: TRBV5-1; size: -; D: -; CDR3: CASSLDSYGYTF; DNA: TGCGCCAGCAGCTTGGACAGCTATGGCTACACCTTC
J: TRBJ2-6; V: TRBV4-3; size: -; D: -; CDR3: CASSQDPLGASGANVLTF; DNA: TGCGCCAGCAGCCAAGATCCCCTTGGGGCATCTGGGGCCAACGTCCTGACTTTC
J: TRBJ2-2; V: TRBV19; size: -; D: TRBD2; CDR3: CASSTGTSGTGELFF; DNA: TGTGCCAGTAGTACAGGGACTAGCGGGACCGGGGAGCTGTTTTTT
J: TRBJ2-1; V: TRBV30; size: -; D: -; CDR3: CAWNSVVATHEQFF; DNA: TGTGCCTGGAATAGTGTGGTAGCGACCCATGAGCAGTTCTTC
J: TRBJ1-2; V: TRBV9; size: -; D: TRBD1; CDR3: CASFGAGGHGTQGYTF; DNA: TGTGCCAGTTTTGGGGCAGGGGGACATGGAACCCAGGGCTACACCTTC
J: TRBJ1-2; V: TRBV6-5; size: -; D: TRBD1; CDR3: CASSNRGLGGYTF; DNA: TGTGCCAGCAGCAACAGGGGTTTGGGTGGCTACACCTTC
J: TRBJ2-7; V: TRBV14; size: -; D: -; CDR3: CASSQAKEQYF; DNA: TGTGCCAGCAGCCAAGCTAAGGAGCAGTACTTC
J: TRBJ2-2; V: TRBV19; size: -; D: -; CDR3: CARDRGGLTGELFF; DNA: TGTGCCAGAGATAGAGGAGGGTTGACCGGGGAGCTGTTTTTT
J: TRBJ1-5; V: TRBV11-2; size: -; D: TRBD1; CDR3: CASSLTGVNQPQHF; DNA: TGTGCCAGCAGCTTAACAGGGGTCAATCAGCCCCAGCATTTT
J: TRBJ2-7; V: TRBV5-6; size: -; D: TRBD2; CDR3: CASSWTSGRAGWEQYF; DNA: TGTGCCAGCAGCTGGACTAGCGGGAGGGCCGGTTGGGAGCAGTACTTC
J: TRBJ1-4; V: TRBV19; size: -; D: -; CDR3: CASSINRDEKLFF; DNA: TGTGCCAGTAGTATAAACAGGGATGAAAAACTGTTTTTT
J: TRBJ1-3; V: TRBV28; size: -; D: -; CDR3: CASSLGTFGNTIYF; DNA: TGTGCCAGCAGTTTAGGGACATTTGGAAACACCATATATTTT
J: TRBJ2-7; V: TRBV27; size: once; D: -; CDR3: CASSLSGVKYEQYF; DNA: TGTGCCAGCAGTTTGTCAGGGGTTAAGTACGAGCAGTACTTC
J: TRBJ2-7; V: TRBV18; size: -; D: -; CDR3: CASSPRQVSYEQYF; DNA: TGTGCCAGCTCACCCCGACAGGTCTCCTACGAGCAGTACTTC
J: TRBJ1-3; V: TRBV2; size: -; D: TRBD1; CDR3: CASRDTGGGNTIYF; DNA: TGTGCCAGCAGGGATACAGGGGGGGGAAACACCATATATTTT
J: TRBJ2-7; V: TRBV5-8; size: -; D: -; CDR3: CASSLVSRGPEQYF; DNA: TGTGCCAGCAGCTTGGTCTCCAGGGGACCCGAGCAGTACTTC
J: TRBJ2-7; V: TRBV5-1; size: -; D: TRBD1; CDR3: CASSFPRGRRGEQYF; DNA: TGCGCCAGCAGCTTCCCCAGGGGGCGCCGGGGAGAGCAGTACTTC
J: TRBJ2-3; V: TRBV30; size: -; D: TRBD2; CDR3: CAWSVRLAGARDTQYF; DNA: TGTGCCTGGAGTGTCCGACTAGCGGGAGCGAGGGATACGCAGTATTTT
J: TRBJ1-1; V: TRBV19; size: once; D: -; CDR3: CASSWVREVYGTEAFF; DNA: TGTGCCAGTAGTTGGGTCAGGGAGGTATATGGCACTGAAGCTTTCTTT
J: TRBJ1-1; V: TRBV25-1; size: -; D: -; CDR3: CASGRGTEAFF; DNA: TGTGCCAGCGGCAGGGGTACTGAAGCTTTCTTT
J: TRBJ1-3; V: TRBV19; size: -; D: -; CDR3: CASAKARGNTIYF; DNA: TGTGCCAGTGCCAAGGCCAGGGGAAACACCATATATTTT
J: TRBJ2-7; V: TRBV23-1; size: -; D: TRBD1; CDR3: CASSQSRGHYVYRQYF; DNA: TGCGCCAGCAGTCAATCAAGGGGGCATTACGTATATCGGCAGTACTTC
J: TRBJ1-1; V: TRBV6-1; size: -; D: -; CDR3: CASRYDSLNTEAFF; DNA: TGTGCCAGCAGATATGACAGTTTGAACACTGAAGCTTTCTTT
J: TRBJ1-5; V: TRBV28; size: -; D: -; CDR3: CASSLPTESYSNQPQHF; DNA: TGTGCCAGCAGTTTGCCCACAGAGAGCTATAGCAATCAGCCCCAGCATTTT
J: TRBJ2-7; V: TRBV5-1; size: -; D: TRBD2; CDR3: CASSNGLAGEQYF; DNA: TGCGCCAGCAGCAACGGACTAGCTGGGGAGCAGTACTTC
J: TRBJ2-7; V: TRBV28; size: -; D: TRBD2; CDR3: CASSLAQLAGDGEQYF; DNA: TGTGCCAGCAGTTTAGCCCAACTAGCGGGAGATGGGGAGCAGTACTTC
J: TRBJ2-2; V: TRBV5-1; size: -; D: TRBD2; CDR3: CASSFLTSGRTGELFF; DNA: TGCGCCAGCAGCTTCTTGACTAGCGGGAGGACCGGGGAGCTGTTTTTT
J: TRBJ2-2; V: TRBV6-6; size: -; D: -; CDR3: CASSSLRDTGELFF; DNA: TGTGCCAGCAGTTCCCTCAGGGATACCGGGGAGCTGTTTTTT
J: TRBJ1-2; V: TRBV10-3; size: -; D: -; CDR3: CATGMEGYTF; DNA: TGTGCCACCGGGATGGAGGGCTACACCTTC
J: TRBJ1-2; V: TRBV4-3; size: -; D: TRBD1; CDR3: CASSHQQGAGYTF; DNA: TGCGCCAGCAGCCATCAGCAGGGGGCTGGCTACACCTTC
J: TRBJ2-1; V: TRBV10-3; size: -; D: -; CDR3: CATLGGQAGNEQFF; DNA: TGTGCCACCTTGGGTGGACAGGCGGGGAATGAGCAGTTCTTC
J: TRBJ1-2; V: TRBV28; size: -; D: -; CDR3: CASSLLASGDGNYGYTF; DNA: TGTGCCAGCAGCTTACTAGCCTCAGGGGACGGGAACTATGGCTACACCTTC
J: TRBJ1-1; V: TRBV15; size: -; D: -; CDR3: CATSTLRGGTPTF; DNA: TGTGCCACCAGCACCCTAAGGGGGGGCACGCCCACCTTT
J: TRBJ2-1; V: TRBV7-8; size: -; D: -; CDR3: CASTSIGGDVHNEQFF; DNA: TGTGCCAGCACTTCTATCGGGGGAGATGTCCACAATGAGCAGTTCTTC
J: TRBJ2-7; V: TRBV2; size: -; D: -; CDR3: CAITAGQPTYEQYF; DNA: TGTGCCATTACCGCAGGACAGCCTACCTACGAGCAGTACTTC
J: TRBJ1-2; V: TRBV30; size: -; D: -; CDR3: CAWSGGAGYTF; DNA: TGTGCCTGGAGCGGGGGTGCAGGCTACACCTTC
J: TRBJ2-2; V: TRBV7-2; size: -; D: TRBD1; CDR3: CASSFLDRAGELFF; DNA: TGTGCCAGCAGCTTCCTCGACAGGGCCGGGGAGCTGTTTTTT
J: TRBJ2-2; V: TRBV30; size: -; D: -; CDR3: CAWKPTGELFF; DNA: TGTGCCTGGAAGCCCACCGGGGAGCTGTTTTTT
J: TRBJ1-2; V: TRBV28; size: -; D: TRBD1; CDR3: CASSRGDRGGYTF; DNA: TGTGCCAGCAGCCGGGGGGACAGGGGAGGCTACACCTTC
J: TRBJ2-5; V: TRBV28; size: -; D: TRBD1; CDR3: CASSSSDRVIGTQYF; DNA: TGTGCCAGCAGTTCATCCGACAGGGTTATAGGGACCCAGTACTTC
J: TRBJ1-3; V: TRBV2; size: -; D: -; CDR3: CASRRESGNTIYF; DNA: TGTGCCAGCAGGAGGGAATCTGGAAACACCATATATTTT
J: TRBJ2-1; V: TRBV27; size: -; D: TRBD2; CDR3: CASGGREGEQFF; DNA: TGTGCCAGCGGCGGGAGGGAGGGTGAGCAGTTCTTC
J: TRBJ2-7; V: TRBV25-1; size: -; D: TRBD2; CDR3: CASSGTKVGEQYF; DNA: TGTGCCAGTTCCGGGACTAAAGTCGGCGAGCAGTACTTC
J: TRBJ2-3; V: TRBV27; size: -; D: TRBD2; CDR3: CASSSNLGLAGATDTQYF; DNA: TGTGCCAGCAGTTCAAATTTGGGACTAGCGGGGGCCACAGATACGCAGTATTTT
J: TRBJ2-6; V: TRBV10-1; size: -; D: TRBD2; CDR3: CASRRLEREGWSFSGANVLTF; DNA: TGCGCCAGCCGGCGACTAGAGCGGGAGGGATGGTCCTTCTCTGGGGCCAACGTCCTGACTTTC
J: TRBJ2-1; V: TRBV7-3; size: -; D: -; CDR3: CASSPLSGLPYNEQFF; DNA: TGTGCCAGCAGCCCCCTCTCCGGGTTACCCTACAATGAGCAGTTCTTC
J: TRBJ2-1; V: TRBV28; size: -; D: -; CDR3: CASSPQTAGQFF; DNA: TGTGCCAGCAGTCCACAGACAGCTGGGCAGTTCTTC
J: TRBJ1-2; V: TRBV9; size: -; D: -; CDR3: CASSVGGRGGYTF; DNA: TGTGCCAGCAGCGTAGGGGGGCGTGGAGGCTACACCTTC